This is a list of T cell receptor beta chains from one sample in a study of blood T cells in healthy people across ages. MiXCR, run by TCRdb on the 5' RACE reads, gives a single entry per CDR3 protein. This table has approximately 810,000 distinct CDR3 sequences, 25% to 35% appearing once. The source material was blood. The receptors stem from a woman aged 80 or over in good health. CDR3s include the opening cysteine and the closing phenylalanine or tryptophan. D genes are given only for firm matches. The size of a clone is reported for some rows only, either as once, few or many, or as a class for expanded clones.

clone size	V gene	D gene	J gene	CDR3 protein	CDR3 DNA
NA	TRBV6-5	TRBD1	TRBJ1-2	CASSPAGTGGAGYTF	TGTGCCAGCAGTCCAGCTGGGACAGGGGGCGCGGGCTACACCTTC
many	TRBV20-1	NA	TRBJ1-2	CSASVYYGYTF	TGCAGTGCTAGTGTTTACTATGGCTACACCTTC
NA	TRBV30	TRBD1	TRBJ1-5	CARSVPWTGRSNQPQHF	TGTGCCAGGAGTGTACCGTGGACAGGGCGAAGCAATCAGCCCCAGCATTTT
NA	TRBV5-1	TRBD1	TRBJ1-1	CASSLGQGHTEAFF	TGCGCCAGCAGCTTAGGACAGGGCCACACTGAAGCTTTCTTT
many	TRBV5-1	TRBD1	TRBJ2-7	CASSSTGGASEQYF	TGCGCCAGCAGTTCGACAGGGGGCGCGTCCGAGCAGTACTTC
many	TRBV27	NA	TRBJ2-7	CASSSSGTASYEQYF	TGTGCCAGCAGTTCCTCCGGGACGGCCTCCTACGAGCAGTACTTC
many	TRBV12-3/TRBV12-4	NA	TRBJ2-1	CASSLGTPYNEQFF	TGTGCCAGCAGTTTGGGCACTCCATACAATGAGCAGTTCTTC
once	TRBV7-8	NA	TRBJ1-3	CASSLEAGEGNTIYF	TGTGCCAGCAGCTTAGAAGCGGGGGAGGGAAACACCATATATTTT
many	TRBV5-5	NA	TRBJ1-2	CASSLARVLAPYGYTF	TGTGCCAGCAGCTTGGCCCGTGTATTAGCTCCCTATGGCTACACCTTC
NA	TRBV6-5	TRBD1	TRBJ2-3	CVGRPQGVTDTQYF	TGTGTCGGCAGGCCCCAGGGGGTCACAGATACGCAGTATTTT
many	TRBV6-4	NA	TRBJ2-3	CASSSSDIYTDTQYF	TGTGCCAGCAGCTCCTCGGACATTTACACAGATACGCAGTATTTT
NA	TRBV10-3	NA	TRBJ2-5	CAIGGTNQETQYF	TGTGCCATCGGGGGCACAAACCAAGAGACCCAGTACTTC
NA	TRBV5-4	TRBD2	TRBJ2-3	CASSLWLAGGTDTQYF	TGTGCCAGCAGCTTGTGGTTAGCGGGGGGCACAGATACGCAGTATTTT
many	TRBV20-1	NA	TRBJ1-2	CSARDYPRDYGYTF	TGCAGTGCTAGAGATTATCCCAGGGACTATGGCTACACCTTC
few	TRBV6-2/TRBV6-3	NA	TRBJ1-2	CASSLSGLNTYGYTF	TGTGCCAGCAGTTTATCAGGATTGAATACCTATGGCTACACCTTC
NA	TRBV2	NA	TRBJ2-7	CASSAMGAGMDEQYF	TGTGCCAGCAGCGCCATGGGGGCGGGAATGGACGAGCAGTACTTC
NA	TRBV6-1	NA	TRBJ1-2	CASSVAGGAIYGYTF	TGTGCCAGCAGTGTAGCGGGGGGCGCGATCTATGGCTACACCTTC
NA	TRBV5-5	TRBD1	TRBJ1-2	CASSSQTGRVGNYGYTF	TGTGCCAGCAGTTCCCAGACAGGGCGTGTGGGAAACTATGGCTACACCTTC
NA	TRBV3-1	NA	TRBJ1-1	CASSKRQENTEAFF	TGTGCCAGCAGCAAGCGGCAGGAAAACACTGAAGCTTTCTTT
NA	TRBV6-5	TRBD1	TRBJ1-1	CASRRPTGGTEAFF	TGTGCCAGCAGGCGACCCACAGGGGGAACTGAAGCTTTCTTT
NA	TRBV11-2	NA	TRBJ1-6	CASSSIGQYNSPLHF	TGTGCCAGCAGCTCGATTGGACAGTATAATTCACCCCTCCACTTT
few	TRBV29-1	NA	TRBJ1-1	CSAEGQLYTEAFF	TGCAGCGCCGAAGGGCAGCTCTACACTGAAGCTTTCTTT
NA	TRBV20-1	NA	TRBJ2-7	CSARRASGYEQYF	TGCAGTGCTAGACGGGCCTCAGGCTACGAGCAGTACTTC